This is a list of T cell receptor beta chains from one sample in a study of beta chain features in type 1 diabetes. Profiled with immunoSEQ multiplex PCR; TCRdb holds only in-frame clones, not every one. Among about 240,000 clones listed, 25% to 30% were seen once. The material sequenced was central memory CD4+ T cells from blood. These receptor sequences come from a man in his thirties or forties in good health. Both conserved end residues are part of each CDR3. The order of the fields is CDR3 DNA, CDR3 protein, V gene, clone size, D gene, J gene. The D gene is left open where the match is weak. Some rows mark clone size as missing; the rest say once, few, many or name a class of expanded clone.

CDR3nt: TGTGCCAGCAGCTTAGGGGCAGGGGGCTCTGGAAACACCATATATTTT
CDR3aa: CASSLGAGGSGNTIYF
v_gene: TRBV7-6
abundance: once
d_gene: TRBD1
j_gene: TRBJ1-3

CDR3nt: TGTGCCAGCAGTGAACTTTTGGGTACGCAGTATTTT
CDR3aa: CASSELLGTQYF
v_gene: TRBV25-1
abundance: -
d_gene: -
j_gene: TRBJ2-3

CDR3nt: TGTGCCAGCAGTTCCTTTGTGGGGAGAAAGGAGCAGTTCTTC
CDR3aa: CASSSFVGRKEQFF
v_gene: TRBV7-9
abundance: few
d_gene: -
j_gene: TRBJ2-1

CDR3nt: TGTGCCAGCAGCGCAGGACAGGGTGGTTACAATGAGCAGTTCTTC
CDR3aa: CASSAGQGGYNEQFF
v_gene: TRBV9
abundance: few
d_gene: TRBD1
j_gene: TRBJ2-1

CDR3nt: TGTGCCGTACAAGGACAGGGTTTGGATCAGCCCCAGCATTTT
CDR3aa: CAVQGQGLDQPQHF
v_gene: TRBV2
abundance: -
d_gene: TRBD1
j_gene: TRBJ1-5

CDR3nt: TGTGCCAGTAGTAGGCCCTCTAGCGGGGGGGAGACCCAGTACTTC
CDR3aa: CASSRPSSGGETQYF
v_gene: TRBV19
abundance: few
d_gene: TRBD2
j_gene: TRBJ2-5

CDR3nt: TGTGCCAGCAGCTTGGGGGGAATAAATTCACCCCTCCACTTT
CDR3aa: CASSLGGINSPLHF
v_gene: TRBV5-4
abundance: -
d_gene: -
j_gene: TRBJ1-6

CDR3nt: TGTGCCAGCAATAAGGGGAGCCAAGAGACCCAGTACTTC
CDR3aa: CASNKGSQETQYF
v_gene: TRBV25-1
abundance: -
d_gene: -
j_gene: TRBJ2-5

CDR3nt: TGCAGCGTTGCCGGGACTAGCGCCTACAATGAGCAGTTCTTC
CDR3aa: CSVAGTSAYNEQFF
v_gene: TRBV29-1
abundance: few
d_gene: TRBD2
j_gene: TRBJ2-1

CDR3nt: TGTGCCTGGAGTAGCTCCTCCCCGCCTACGCAGTATTTT
CDR3aa: CAWSSSSPPTQYF
v_gene: TRBV30
abundance: -
d_gene: -
j_gene: TRBJ2-3

CDR3nt: TGTGCCAGCAGCTTAGCGGCCGGGGCGCAAGAGACCCAGTACTTC
CDR3aa: CASSLAAGAQETQYF
v_gene: TRBV7-2
abundance: -
d_gene: -
j_gene: TRBJ2-5

CDR3nt: TGTGCCAGCAGGGGGAGCGGAGACAATGAGCAGTTCTTC
CDR3aa: CASRGSGDNEQFF
v_gene: TRBV11-2
abundance: -
d_gene: -
j_gene: TRBJ2-1

CDR3nt: TGTGCCAGCAGTCTAGCGGAGAGGGGGGCCAAAAACATTCAGTACTTC
CDR3aa: CASSLAERGAKNIQYF
v_gene: TRBV28
abundance: few
d_gene: -
j_gene: TRBJ2-4

CDR3nt: TGCAGCGCTCCCAGTGGGCCCGAAGATACGCAGTATTTT
CDR3aa: CSAPSGPEDTQYF
v_gene: TRBV29-1
abundance: -
d_gene: -
j_gene: TRBJ2-3

CDR3nt: TGTGCCAGCAGCCCGGGACAGGGGGGAAACAATGAGCAGTTCTTC
CDR3aa: CASSPGQGGNNEQFF
v_gene: TRBV7-9
abundance: -
d_gene: TRBD1
j_gene: TRBJ2-1

CDR3nt: TGTGCCAGCCGACTTAGCGGCCAAGAGACCCAGTACTTC
CDR3aa: CASRLSGQETQYF
v_gene: TRBV28
abundance: few
d_gene: -
j_gene: TRBJ2-5

CDR3nt: TGTGCCAGCTCGATAGAGACCTCCTACAATGAGCAGTTCTTC
CDR3aa: CASSIETSYNEQFF
v_gene: TRBV9
abundance: many
d_gene: -
j_gene: TRBJ2-1

CDR3nt: TGTGCCACCAGCAGACTTAGGCAGGGCACAGATACGCAGTATTTT
CDR3aa: CATSRLRQGTDTQYF
v_gene: TRBV15
abundance: -
d_gene: -
j_gene: TRBJ2-3